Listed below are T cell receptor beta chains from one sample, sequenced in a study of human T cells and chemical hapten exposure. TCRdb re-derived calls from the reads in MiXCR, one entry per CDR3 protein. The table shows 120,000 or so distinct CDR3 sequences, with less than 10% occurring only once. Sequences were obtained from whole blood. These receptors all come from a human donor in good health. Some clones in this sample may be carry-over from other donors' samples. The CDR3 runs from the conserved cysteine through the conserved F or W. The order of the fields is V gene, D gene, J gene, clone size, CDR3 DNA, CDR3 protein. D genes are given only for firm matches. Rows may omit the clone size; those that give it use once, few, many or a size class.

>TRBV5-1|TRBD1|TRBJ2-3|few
TGCGCCAGCAGCTTGGAAGGGGGCGCGGAAGATACGCAGTATTTT
CASSLEGGAEDTQYF
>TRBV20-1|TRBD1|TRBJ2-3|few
TGCAGTGCTACCGGGACAGGTCGCACAGATACGCAGTATTTT
CSATGTGRTDTQYF
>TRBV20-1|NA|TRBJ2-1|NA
TGCAGTGCTAGAGAGAGGTCTAGCGATTACAATGAGCAGTTCTTC
CSARERSSDYNEQFF
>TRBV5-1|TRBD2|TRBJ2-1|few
TGCGCCAGCAGCCAGGGGACTAGCGGAGGATACAATGAGCAGTTCTTC
CASSQGTSGGYNEQFF
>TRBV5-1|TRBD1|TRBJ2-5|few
TGCGCCAGCAGCTGGGGGACAGGGGGCGCGGAGACCCAGTACTTC
CASSWGTGGAETQYF
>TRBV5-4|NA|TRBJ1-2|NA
TGTGCCAGCAGGCGGGCTTTTGCCGACTATGGCTACACCTTC
CASRRAFADYGYTF
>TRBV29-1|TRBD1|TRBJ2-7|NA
TGCAGCGTTGAAGAGGGACAGGGGTACTCCTACGAGCAGTACTTC
CSVEEGQGYSYEQYF
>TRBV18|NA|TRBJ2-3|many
TGTGCCAGCTCACCAGGGGCGGAGGATACGCAGTATTTT
CASSPGAEDTQYF
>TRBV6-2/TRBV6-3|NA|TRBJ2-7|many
TGTGCCAGCACCAACGGGGATTACGAGCAGTACTTC
CASTNGDYEQYF
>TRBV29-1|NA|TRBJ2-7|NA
TGCAGCGTTGAAGAGGGGTCAGCCTTGGGCGAGCAGTACTTC
CSVEEGSALGEQYF
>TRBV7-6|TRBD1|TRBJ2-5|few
TGTGCCAGCAGCTCCCTAGGGACAGGGTTAGAGACCCAGTACTTC
CASSSLGTGLETQYF
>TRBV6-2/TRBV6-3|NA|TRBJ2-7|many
TGTGCCAGCATTGGTAGAGAGAGGACCTACGAGCAGTACTTC
CASIGRERTYEQYF
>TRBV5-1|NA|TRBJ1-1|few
TGCGCCAGCAGTGGGCAGGGGAGAGCTGAAGCTTTCTTT
CASSGQGRAEAFF
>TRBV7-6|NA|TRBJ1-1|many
TGTGCCAGCAGCTTAGGGGTGGCAGGACCAGCGAACACTGAAGCTTTCTTT
CASSLGVAGPANTEAFF
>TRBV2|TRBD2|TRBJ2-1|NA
TGTGCCAGCAGTAGGACTAGCGGTAATGAGCAGTTCTTC
CASSRTSGNEQFF
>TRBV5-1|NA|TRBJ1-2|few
TGCGCCAGCAGCTTGGTTGGGGTTTGGGGCTACACCTTC
CASSLVGVWGYTF
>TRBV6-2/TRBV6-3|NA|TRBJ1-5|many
TGTGCCAGCAGTGCAACAGGGTTGAGCAATCAGCCCCAGCATTTT
CASSATGLSNQPQHF
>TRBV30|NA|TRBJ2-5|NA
TGTGCCTGGGCCCGGGCAGACCAAGAGACCCAGTACTTC
CAWARADQETQYF
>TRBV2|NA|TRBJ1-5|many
TGTGCCAGCAGTGAAGCGGAGGGGTCGAGTCAGCCCCAGCATTTT
CASSEAEGSSQPQHF
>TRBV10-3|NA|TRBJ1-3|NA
TGTGCCATCAGTCCTGACAGGCCATCTGGAAACACCATATATTTT
CAISPDRPSGNTIYF
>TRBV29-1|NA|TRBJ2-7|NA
TGCAGCGTTGAGATGCAAGACTACGAGCAGTACTTC
CSVEMQDYEQYF
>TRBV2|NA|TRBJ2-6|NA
TGTGCCAGCGGGGAGTCTGGGGCCAACGTCCTGACTTTC
CASGESGANVLTF
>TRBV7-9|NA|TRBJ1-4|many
TGTGCCAGCAGCCAACCGGGGGCTGAAAAACTGTTTTTT
CASSQPGAEKLFF
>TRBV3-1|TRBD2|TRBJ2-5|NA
TGTGCCAGCAGCCAAGAGGGGGGACTAGCGGGAGTGGAAGAGACCCAGTACTTC
CASSQEGGLAGVEETQYF
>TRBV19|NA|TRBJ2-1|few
TGTGCCAGTAGCCCGGGACATTACAATGAGCAGTTCTTC
CASSPGHYNEQFF
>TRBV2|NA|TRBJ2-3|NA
TGTGCCAGCAGTCACGAGGTTGTTAGCACAGATACGCAGTATTTT
CASSHEVVSTDTQYF
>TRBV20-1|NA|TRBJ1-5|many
TGCAGTGCCCCGGACAGCGTAGGGAATCAGCCCCAGCATTTT
CSAPDSVGNQPQHF
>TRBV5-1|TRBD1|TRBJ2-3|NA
TGCGCCAGCAGCCCACAGGGGTCAGATACGCAGTATTTT
CASSPQGSDTQYF
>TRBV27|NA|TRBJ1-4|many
TGTGCCAGCAGTTTATACCAGTCTAATGAAAAACTGTTTTTT
CASSLYQSNEKLFF
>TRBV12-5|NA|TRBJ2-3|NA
TGTGCTAGTGGGTCCGGGACTCGTAGCACAGATACGCAGTATTTT
CASGSGTRSTDTQYF
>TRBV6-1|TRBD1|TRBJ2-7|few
TGTGCCAGCAGTGATAGACAGGGGGCCCCCTACGAGCAGTACTTC
CASSDRQGAPYEQYF
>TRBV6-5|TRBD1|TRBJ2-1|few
TGTGCCAGCAGTTACATCCGGGACAGGGGAACCGATGAGCAGTTCTTC
CASSYIRDRGTDEQFF
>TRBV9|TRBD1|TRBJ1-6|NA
TGTGCCAGCAGCGTAGAGGCGGCAGCCTCGACAGGGTCACCCCTCCACTTT
CASSVEAAASTGSPLHF
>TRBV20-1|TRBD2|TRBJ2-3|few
TGCAGTGCTAGACCGGGACTAGGCTTCACAGATACGCAGTATTTT
CSARPGLGFTDTQYF
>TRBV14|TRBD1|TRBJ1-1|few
TGTGCCAGCAGCCAAACCCGGACAGGGGGCATTGAAGCTTTCTTT
CASSQTRTGGIEAFF
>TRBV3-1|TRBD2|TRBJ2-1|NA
TGTGCCAGCAGCCAAGATAGCGGGCCCTACAATGAGCAGTTCTTC
CASSQDSGPYNEQFF
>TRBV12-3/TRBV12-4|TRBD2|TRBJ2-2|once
TGTGCCAGCAGCGGGCTAGCGGGGCCCTCCACCGGGGAGCTGTTTTTT
CASSGLAGPSTGELFF
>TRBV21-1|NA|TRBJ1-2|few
TGTGCCCCAGGTACGGGAGGGGATTTCTATGGCTACACCTTC
CAPGTGGDFYGYTF